The rows below give T cell receptor beta chains drawn from one sample of a study of hypomethylating agent response in myelodysplastic syndrome. Libraries were prepared by immunoSEQ multiplex PCR; TCRdb keeps only in-frame clonotypes and omits some of them. Counted here are over 3,500 clones, less than 85% occurring once; the ten biggest clones make up more than 25%. This sample comprised bone marrow, obtained before or after starting hypomethylating agent treatment for myelodysplastic syndrome (not recorded which). Receptors were obtained from a human donor with myelodysplastic syndrome. The CDR3 runs from the conserved cysteine through the conserved F or W. The order of the fields is CDR3 protein, V gene, J gene, CDR3 length.

CDR3 protein: CASSPGLNTEAFF
V gene: TRBV19
J gene: TRBJ1-1
CDR3 length: 13

CDR3 protein: CASSSRPILRTGELFF
V gene: TRBV7-9
J gene: TRBJ2-2
CDR3 length: 16

CDR3 protein: CASSRVAGETDTQYF
V gene: TRBV4-1
J gene: TRBJ2-3
CDR3 length: 15

CDR3 protein: CASSEGPSSTDTQYF
V gene: TRBV9
J gene: TRBJ2-3
CDR3 length: 15

CDR3 protein: CASSNVPKLGELFF
V gene: TRBV7-9
J gene: TRBJ2-2
CDR3 length: 14

CDR3 protein: CASSLGLGTWGYGYTF
V gene: TRBV5-6
J gene: TRBJ1-2
CDR3 length: 16

CDR3 protein: CASSLGGGGGNTIYF
V gene: TRBV5-1
J gene: TRBJ1-3
CDR3 length: 15

CDR3 protein: CASGLAADTQYF
V gene: TRBV19
J gene: TRBJ2-3
CDR3 length: 12

CDR3 protein: CASSPQVTGEQFF
V gene: TRBV11-2
J gene: TRBJ2-1
CDR3 length: 13

CDR3 protein: CASSISDRGATDTQYF
V gene: TRBV19
J gene: TRBJ2-3
CDR3 length: 16

CDR3 protein: CATSRNTGAGELFF
V gene: TRBV15
J gene: TRBJ2-2
CDR3 length: 14

CDR3 protein: CASIQGSAGELFF
V gene: TRBV19
J gene: TRBJ2-2
CDR3 length: 13

CDR3 protein: CASSLGQNTEAFF
V gene: TRBV7-9
J gene: TRBJ1-1
CDR3 length: 13

CDR3 protein: CASSPEGGGHGETQYF
V gene: TRBV28
J gene: TRBJ2-5
CDR3 length: 16

CDR3 protein: CASSTTPSAPYEQYF
V gene: TRBV19
J gene: TRBJ2-7
CDR3 length: 15

CDR3 protein: CASSQDSRTGAGNTIYF
V gene: TRBV4-1
J gene: TRBJ1-3
CDR3 length: 17

CDR3 protein: CASSLGTSLNTEAFF
V gene: TRBV5-8
J gene: TRBJ1-1
CDR3 length: 15

CDR3 protein: CASSVTLQGEAFF
V gene: TRBV6-4
J gene: TRBJ1-1
CDR3 length: 13

CDR3 protein: CASSFRRGSTDTQYF
V gene: TRBV11-3
J gene: TRBJ2-3
CDR3 length: 15

CDR3 protein: CASSLGPGELFF
V gene: TRBV28
J gene: TRBJ2-2
CDR3 length: 12

CDR3 protein: CASSLPDFDTEAFF
V gene: TRBV11-2
J gene: TRBJ1-1
CDR3 length: 14

CDR3 protein: CASSYPAAAEAFF
V gene: TRBV6-5
J gene: TRBJ1-1
CDR3 length: 13

CDR3 protein: CVSSLGLANLEGNEQFF
V gene: TRBV5-1
J gene: TRBJ2-1
CDR3 length: 17

CDR3 protein: CASSFGTEFYEQYF
V gene: TRBV5-6
J gene: TRBJ2-7
CDR3 length: 14

CDR3 protein: CASSLTGTSGGRGEQYF
V gene: TRBV2
J gene: TRBJ2-7
CDR3 length: 17

CDR3 protein: CASSVHTDTQYF
V gene: TRBV2
J gene: TRBJ2-3
CDR3 length: 12

CDR3 protein: CASSKKNRSEYF
V gene: TRBV21-1
J gene: TRBJ2-7
CDR3 length: 12

CDR3 protein: CASSRIGEAFF
V gene: TRBV19
J gene: TRBJ1-1
CDR3 length: 11

CDR3 protein: CASSISQPGGELFF
V gene: TRBV19
J gene: TRBJ2-2
CDR3 length: 14

CDR3 protein: CASSSKAGGQSEQFF
V gene: TRBV7-3
J gene: TRBJ2-1
CDR3 length: 15

CDR3 protein: CSASQETQYF
V gene: TRBV20-1
J gene: TRBJ2-5
CDR3 length: 10

CDR3 protein: CASSLVGTGTETQYF
V gene: TRBV11-2
J gene: TRBJ2-5
CDR3 length: 15

CDR3 protein: CASGFREQYF
V gene: TRBV10-2
J gene: TRBJ2-7
CDR3 length: 10

CDR3 protein: CASSTGTANNEQFF
V gene: TRBV7-2
J gene: TRBJ2-1
CDR3 length: 14

CDR3 protein: CASSSWTAREKLFF
V gene: TRBV5-6
J gene: TRBJ1-4
CDR3 length: 14

CDR3 protein: CASSWDLTWAGYTF
V gene: TRBV18
J gene: TRBJ1-2
CDR3 length: 14

CDR3 protein: CASSLGGRVFRLDEQYF
V gene: TRBV7-2
J gene: TRBJ2-7
CDR3 length: 17

CDR3 protein: CASSYSRTGEDEQYF
V gene: TRBV6-5
J gene: TRBJ2-7
CDR3 length: 15

CDR3 protein: CASSSSLTRGGTDTQYF
V gene: TRBV7-9
J gene: TRBJ2-3
CDR3 length: 17